A selection of T cell receptor beta chains follows, all from one sample in a study of regulatory T cells in long-lasting Graves disease. TCRdb reanalysed the multiplex PCR reads using MiXCR and keeps one entry per CDR3 protein. The data hold over 350,000 distinct CDR3 sequences, with around 21% observed a single time. Sample: peripheral blood mononuclear cells (PBMCs), taken when the disease was refractory, from a patient treated with antithyroid drugs. These receptors were taken from a female donor with Graves disease. Both conserved end residues are trimmed from each CDR3. Fields, in order: V gene, D gene, CDR3 protein. A D gene is named only where the DNA matches it firmly.

TRBV27	TRBD1	ASREGPGQLNTEAF
TRBV3-1	NA	ASSRDTSGNTIY
TRBV14	NA	ASSHTATNEKLF
TRBV11-3	TRBD2	ASSLVLTSGSYEQY
TRBV30	NA	AWSQPSGNTIY
TRBV11-2	NA	ASSLEPAGLYEQY
TRBV27	NA	ASRNSVLGTNEKLF
TRBV27	NA	ASSLYSRGVVHEQF
TRBV2	NA	ASSGGSWETQY
TRBV28	NA	ASSFRRGYEQY
TRBV10-3	NA	AISTDRYTGELF
TRBV3-2	NA	ASSQDLGQAQETQY
TRBV7-3	NA	ASASGVGTEAF
TRBV7-9	NA	ASSSGGPEAF
TRBV28	NA	ASSGHSPGTEAF
TRBV27	TRBD1	ASSLYGTVSNQPQH
TRBV2	NA	ASRWTVNEKLF
TRBV20-1	TRBD2	SAAPLAGVSETQY
TRBV11-1	NA	ASQTGAGSNQPQH
TRBV3-1	TRBD2	ASSQALTSGIPDIQY
TRBV12-3/TRBV12-4	NA	ASSLTGYNSPLH
TRBV15	TRBD1	ATRRQGAGANTGELF
TRBV9	NA	ASSTPSRGADTDTQY
TRBV4-1	NA	ASSQEAPANYGYT
TRBV20-1	NA	SARMSPYQLQETQY
TRBV28	NA	ASSPGGYEEKLF
TRBV15	NA	ATSRDTGTGANVLT
TRBV7-9	TRBD2	ASTSGTVSYEQY
TRBV7-9	TRBD1	ASSSMAGTGTYEQY
TRBV15	NA	ATSPTGDLLGEQY
TRBV6-5	NA	ASSYSTRQETQY
TRBV2	TRBD2	ASSDWLAGGETQY
TRBV7-2	TRBD1	ASRWRTGAVGELF
TRBV29-1	NA	SVSQGRDYEQY
TRBV7-6	TRBD2	ASSPIAGALYEQY
TRBV30	TRBD1	AWSTGVEEKLF
TRBV14	NA	ASSQDRGRSGYT
TRBV11-2	NA	ASSLLGPPQY
TRBV12-3/TRBV12-4	NA	ASSLFGGSGNTIY
TRBV30	TRBD1	AWKRDRPNGYT
TRBV27	NA	ASSLSRGSGDDGYT
TRBV7-2	NA	ASSLTGSEAF
TRBV5-1	NA	ASSSSGTLGSYEQY
TRBV24-1	NA	ATSGGASYNEQF
TRBV29-1	NA	SVGNRGLEGKNIQY
TRBV5-6	NA	ASSLSGVRDEQY
TRBV20-1	TRBD1	SARGTGGVYGYT
TRBV7-2	NA	ASSPAQGRTGELF
TRBV20-1	NA	SAGTFDQPQH
TRBV3-1	NA	ASSQGREKLF
TRBV7-2	NA	ASSFQIQETQY
TRBV2	NA	AIEGPTLLETQY
TRBV6-1	NA	ASSPEARGVWVHEQY
TRBV6-1	NA	ASSEAFNSPLH
TRBV10-3	TRBD1	AIRTGQASYEQY
TRBV29-1	NA	SVIQGTEQF
TRBV29-1	TRBD2	SVEDRLAGNYEQY
TRBV20-1	TRBD1	SARDDRGSTGFTGELF
TRBV28	NA	ASSLTNVMNTEAF